These 22 T cell receptor beta chains came from one sample sequenced in a study of shared clonotypes between healthy human individuals. Sequencing used immunoSEQ multiplex PCR; TCRdb keeps in-frame clones, though not all of them. The repertoire holds under 1 million clones, with almost 95% as singletons. Naive CD8 cells were CD45RO-negative, positively selected for CCR7, excluding terminally differentiated effector memory CD45RA+ cells. The sequencing sample was made of naive CD8+ T cells sorted from blood. The receptor source for this set is a man in his thirties or forties in good health.

The chain joins TRBV4-1 to TRBJ2-7; 9 bases match TRBD1. Germline lookup yields CDR1 MGHRA and CDR2 YSYEKL. With 1 base clipped from V and 5 bases from J, the junction kept 12 bases outside the gene matches. This CDR3 spans 17 amino acids. The CDR3 region is CASSQGPGRTGDHEQYF. Written as DNA, the CDR3 is TGCGCCAGCAGCCAAGGCCCTGGGCGGACAGGGGACCACGAGCAGTACTTC.

The CDR3 nucleotides read TGTGCCAGCAGACAGGGGTTTACAGATACGCAGTATTTT. Translation: CASRQGFTDTQYF. V and J are TRBV28 and TRBJ2-3; 7 bases are shared with TRBD1. With V trimmed by 6 bases and J by 3 bases, 3 bases remained unmatched. Germline CDR1 MDHEN, CDR2 SYDVKM. The CDR3 is 13 residues long.

V is TRBV7-8 and J is TRBJ1-4; 11 bases are shared with TRBD1. The CDR3 totals 16 residues. Germline V lookup: CDR1 SGHVS, CDR2 FQNEAQ. V was pared by 5 bases and J by 8 bases, with 10 bases of the junction left unmatched. CDR3: CASSVRTGTGGEKLFF. The CDR3 region has the DNA TGTGCCAGCAGCGTTCGAACCGGGACAGGGGGGGAAAAACTGTTTTTT.

The genes are TRBV11-2 and TRBJ2-4, with TRBD1 identical over 8 bases. CDR1 and CDR2 (germline): SGHAT, FQNNGV. CDR3 length: 17 residues. V was clipped by 5 bases and J by 0 bases; unmatched bases: 9. Here the CDR3 reads CASSPGTGRLAKNIQYF. The CDR3 DNA follows: TGTGCCAGCAGCCCAGGGACAGGAAGACTAGCCAAAAACATTCAGTACTTC.

On this clone: The same CDR3 is also encoded by other DNA sequences in this sample. The genes are TRBV5-1 and TRBJ2-7; tentatively, D is TRBD2 (5 bases). The germline V gene encodes CDR1 SGHRS and CDR2 YFSETQ. The CDR3 sequence is 13 residues long. V lost 0 bases to trimming and J lost 3 bases, with 7 bases between them. In DNA, the CDR3 is TGCGCCAGCAGCTTGGGTCGGGACTACGAGCAGTACTTC. This encodes CASSLGRDYEQYF.

The J gene is TRBJ2-7, the V gene TRBV28; D is ambiguous. V was shortened by 2 bases and J by 3 bases, with 11 bases between the two germline ends. Looked up from germline, CDR1 is MDHEN and CDR2 is SYDVKM. This CDR3 has 14 residues. The CDR3 reads CASSLRGLIYEQYF. DNA of the CDR3: TGTGCCAGCAGTTTACGTGGCTTGATCTACGAGCAGTACTTC.

The chain is built from TRBV28 and TRBJ2-4; 15 positions agree with TRBD2. The J segment lost 0 bases and the V segment lost 6 bases, leaving 9 bases of the junction unmatched. The CDR3 loop spans 19 amino acids. CDR1 and CDR2 (germline): MDHEN, SYDVKM. The CDR3 DNA follows: TGTGCCAGCAGCTTACCAGGACTAGCGGGAGGGTTAGCCAAAAACATTCAGTACTTC. It codes for CASSLPGLAGGLAKNIQYF.

This clone was counted many times. CDR3 nucleotides: TGTGCCAGCAGTGAGACTAGCGGCTCCTACAATGAGCAGTTCTTC. It is translated as CASSETSGSYNEQFF. This rearrangement joins TRBV6-1 to TRBJ2-1, with 9 nucleotides matching TRBD2. Trimming at V came to 3 bases and at J to 0 bases, leaving 0 bases not matched to a gene. Germline V lookup: CDR1 MNHNS, CDR2 SASEGT. The CDR3 runs 15 residues.

This chain connects TRBV7-9 to TRBJ2-2; D might be TRBD1 (5 bases). The CDR3 is 13 amino acids. The germline V gene encodes CDR1 SEHNR and CDR2 FQNEAQ (reference sequence). The V gene lost 8 bases and the J gene lost 1 base, with 8 bases spanning the gap. The chain's CDR3 is CASGRGNTGELFF. In DNA form, the CDR3 reads TGTGCCAGCGGTAGGGGGAACACCGGGGAGCTGTTTTTT.

The chain uses TRBV2 and TRBJ1-5, with D possibly matching TRBD1 (6 bases). From germline, CDR1 is SNHLY and CDR2 FYNNEI. With 6 bases removed from V and 6 bases from J, the gap between germline ends came to 18 bases. The CDR3 sequence is 15 residues long. The CDR3 coding sequence is TGTGCCAGCAGCCAATCCTCGGGGGCAGGTCAGCCCCAGCATTTT. Translated: CASSQSSGAGQPQHF.

A remark on this clone: The sample holds other DNA sequences that translate to the same CDR3. J is TRBJ2-7 and V is TRBV9, with a weak D call TRBD2 (6 bases). Germline loops: CDR1 SGDLS, CDR2 YYNGEE. Deletions cut 2 bases from V and 1 base from J, with 10 bases between. The CDR3 totals 14 residues. CDR3 coding DNA: TGTGCCAGCAGCGTCGGGGGAATTTCCTACGAGCAGTACTTC. It specifies CASSVGGISYEQYF.

The chain couples TRBV28 to TRBJ1-1, with D uncertain. CDR3 length: 13 amino acids. The germline V gene encodes CDR1 MDHEN and CDR2 SYDVKM. The V end lost 6 bases, the J end lost 2 bases, and 10 bases lay between the germline ends. This CDR3 reads CASSQDKNTEAFF. The DNA for the CDR3 is TGTGCCAGCAGCCAAGACAAAAACACTGAAGCTTTCTTT. Full variable domain (rest looked up from reference TRBV28 and TRBJ1-1): DVKVTQSSRYLVKRTGEKVFLECVQDMDHENMFWYRQDPGLGLRLIYFSYDVKMKEKGDIPEGYSVSREKKERFSLILESASTNQTSMYLCASSQDKNTEAFFGQGTRLTVV.

The gene calls are TRBV14 and TRBJ2-7, with 7 nucleotides matching TRBD2. CDR3 length: 16 residues. Germline V gene data show CDR1 as SGHDN and CDR2 as FVKESK. Trimming cost V 4 bases and J 2 bases; bases outside gene matches: 11. In DNA, the CDR3 is TGTGCCAGCAGCCGCGGGCCGGGAGGACCGCCCTACGAGCAGTACTTC. This encodes CASSRGPGGPPYEQYF. Filled out from reference TRBV14 and TRBJ2-7, the complete variable domain reads EAGVTQFPSHSVIEKGQTVTLRCDPISGHDNLYWYRRVMGKEIKFLLHFVKESKQDESGMPNNRFLAERTGGTYSTLKVQPAELEDSGVYFCASSRGPGGPPYEQYFGPGTRLTVT.

CDR3 sequence (DNA): TGTGCCAGCAGCTTAACCGTCGGGGGGCGGGGAGATACGCAGTATTTT. Translation: CASSLTVGGRGDTQYF. The chain employs TRBV7-9 and TRBJ2-3, with D perhaps TRBD2 (7 bases). Germline V gene lookup returns CDR1 SEHNR and CDR2 FQNEAQ (reference sequence). The length of the CDR3 is 16 residues. Trimming cost V 2 bases and J 5 bases, with 17 bases left between them.

The chain combines TRBV2 with TRBJ1-1; D uncertain. CDR1 is SNHLY and CDR2 is FYNNEI in the germline V gene. This CDR3 is 16 amino acids long. V lost 8 bases and J lost 2, with 21 bases in between. The CDR3 reads CASPELRRASNTEAFF. For the CDR3, the DNA is TGTGCCAGCCCCGAATTGAGGAGGGCATCCAACACTGAAGCTTTCTTT.

This clone was seen only once. The gene calls are TRBV30 and TRBJ2-4, with 8 bases lining up with TRBD1. CDR1 is GTSNPN, CDR2 SVGIG, per germline (reference sequence). The CDR3 contains 12 residues. The trim removed 0 bases at V and 11 bases at J, leaving 3 bases unmatched. The CDR3 DNA reads TGTGCCTGGAGTGTAATGGGACAGGTTCAGTACTTC. Translation: CAWSVMGQVQYF.

Details on this clone: The sample contains more than one DNA sequence encoding this CDR3. This chain uses TRBV15 with TRBJ2-7; 9 nucleotides line up with TRBD2. Germline V CDR1 and CDR2: LNHNV, YYDKDF (reference sequence). The J segment lost 1 base and the V segment lost 1 base, leaving 2 bases of the junction unmatched. The CDR3 loop spans 15 amino acids. This CDR3 is CATSRGTSASYEQYF. DNA for the CDR3: TGTGCCACCAGCAGAGGGACTAGCGCTTCCTACGAGCAGTACTTC.

CDR3 bases: TGCGCCAGCAGCCCAGAGTCAGGCACTATCTATAGTGAGCAGTTCTTC. This translates into CASSPESGTIYSEQFF. The genes are TRBV4-1 and TRBJ2-1; the D is unclear. With 4 bases removed from V and 9 bases from J, the gap between germline ends came to 22 bases. CDR1 is MGHRA and CDR2 is YSYEKL in the germline V gene. The CDR3 runs 16 residues.

The rearrangement links TRBV4-1 to TRBJ2-1; 8 positions match TRBD2. This CDR3 is 16 amino acids long. Germline trimming cut 0 bases from V and 6 bases from J; bases unmatched to any gene: 7. Germline assignment: CDR1 MGHRA and CDR2 YSYEKL. CDR3 bases: TGCGCCAGCAGCCAAGATTCGGGACTAGGGGGCAATGAGCAGTTCTTC. Encoded protein: CASSQDSGLGGNEQFF.

This chain joins TRBV7-9 and TRBJ2-1; either TRBD1 or TRBD2 may supply D (5 bases each). There are 17 residues in the CDR3. CDR1 SEHNR and CDR2 FQNEAQ come from the germline V gene (reference sequence). Trimming took 4 bases from V and 8 from J, leaving 24 bases between them. The CDR3 coding sequence is TGTGCCAGCAGCTCTCAGTGGGGGACCTCTTTAGACCATGAGCAGTTCTTC. It yields the protein CASSSQWGTSLDHEQFF.

The chain carries TRBV2 and TRBJ2-7; no reliable D call. V lost 1 base and J 3 bases, leaving 7 bases between the germline ends. This CDR3 is 13 amino acids long. Germline V gives CDR1 SNHLY, CDR2 FYNNEI. The CDR3 region has the DNA TGTGCCAGCAGTGAAGAAGTGGGCTACGAGCAGTACTTC. Amino acids: CASSEEVGYEQYF.

The V and J genes are TRBV9 and TRBJ2-5; 7 bases match TRBD1. V dropped 4 bases and J dropped 0; count of bases not matched to a gene: 6. The CDR3 covers 15 residues. Germline V CDR1 and CDR2: SGDLS, YYNGEE. The chain's CDR3 is CASSIQTGYQETQYF. The CDR3 region has the DNA TGTGCCAGCAGCATCCAGACAGGGTACCAAGAGACCCAGTACTTC.